The entry below describes one T cell receptor beta chain. The data originate from a study of blood T cell repertoires in COVID-19. About the study: T cells, B-cell-depleted T cells, or PBMCs provided the cDNA or gDNA that served as material.

Source study methods: Reference gene primer amplification in the assay estimated nucleated cell counts. The method was immunoSEQ multiplex PCR; TCRdb's version includes in-frame clones alone and lacks a portion of them. The V and J calls and the clone size are those of that table, but D and trimming were determined from the DNA. Here the sample spans under 250,000 clones, 65% to 90% being singletons. The length of the CDR3 is 12 residues. The germline CDR1 and CDR2 sequences are SGHRS and YFSETQ. J was trimmed by 5 bases and V by 6 bases; bases with no gene match: 4. The V gene is TRBV5-1, the J gene TRBJ2-5, with 7 bases matching TRBD2. Specimen: peripheral blood. The receptor's source is a human donor in a cohort sampled during active COVID-19. The CDR3 region is CASMGLSETQYF. The CDR3 DNA reads TGCGCCAGCATGGGACTATCGGAGACCCAGTACTTC.